This note documents a single T cell receptor beta chain sequence. The antigen is not known. PCR employed 60 Vbeta and 13 Jbeta primers. Sequencing was performed with immunoSEQ multiplex PCR; in TCRdb, only in-frame clones are kept and a portion is missing. This sample yields 120,000 or so clones, of which around four fifths are seen a single time; around 3.7% belongs to the top ten. The data derive from a study of cytomegalovirus exposure and HLA in healthy donors. General study points: Immune exposure information available was restricted to CMV serostatus.

Germline V gives CDR1 SGHTA, CDR2 FQGTGA. The CDR3 runs 15 residues. V lost 2 bases to trimming and J lost 6 bases, with 16 bases between them. The receptor's source is a woman between 40 and 50 years old in good health and CMV-seronegative. The chain is built from TRBV7-3 and TRBJ1-2; a weak D match, TRBD1 (6 bases). Sequenced material: PBMCs. The CDR3 DNA reads as TGTGCCAGCAGCTTAGGGACACTCCACAAGGATGGCTACACCTTC. This gives the protein CASSLGTLHKDGYTF.